These T cell receptor beta chains were read from a single sample in a study of blood T cell repertoires in COVID-19. The method was immunoSEQ multiplex PCR; TCRdb's version includes in-frame clones alone and lacks a portion of them. In the table there are 200,000 to 250,000 clones, more than 70% of which are singletons. Sequenced input: PBMCs or T cells enriched from blood (not recorded which). Receptor source: a woman between 35 and 50 years old with acute COVID-19. Each CDR3 is given with its conserved first and last residue. The order of the fields is J gene, V gene, D gene, clone size, CDR3 protein, CDR3 DNA. The D gene is left open where the match is weak. Size is omitted from some rows. Given values are once, few, many or a class for expanded clones.

>TRBJ2-5|TRBV2|NA|NA
CASSVMLRAGAGETQYF
TGTGCCAGCAGTGTAATGCTCCGTGCCGGGGCGGGGGAGACCCAGTACTTC
>TRBJ2-3|TRBV18|TRBD2|NA
CASSSGTSGAVDTQYF
TGTGCCAGCTCATCCGGGACTAGCGGGGCGGTAGATACGCAGTATTTT
>TRBJ1-5|TRBV3-1/TRBV3-2|TRBD1|NA
CASSQGTGRAGEPQHF
TGTGCCAGCAGCCAAGGGACAGGGAGAGCTGGCGAGCCCCAGCATTTT
>TRBJ1-2|TRBV19|NA|NA
CASSEQGHYGYTF
TGTGCCAGTAGTGAACAGGGTCACTATGGCTACACCTTC
>TRBJ1-2|TRBV2|NA|NA
CASSEDGRGQRGYTF
TGTGCCAGCAGTGAAGATGGCAGAGGCCAACGGGGCTACACCTTC
>TRBJ1-4|TRBV21-1|NA|NA
CASSKGGGVVIKEKLFF
TGTGCCAGCAGCAAAGGTGGAGGGGTGGTGATAAAAGAAAAACTGTTTTTT
>TRBJ1-2|TRBV7-8|TRBD1|NA
CASSFLRTGNYGYTF
TGTGCCAGCAGCTTTCTTAGGACAGGGAACTATGGCTACACCTTC
>TRBJ1-2|TRBV19|TRBD1|NA
CASRTGTGGYTF
TGTGCCAGTAGGACAGGGACGGGTGGCTACACCTTC
>TRBJ2-1|TRBV4-3|TRBD2|NA
CASSQEPSGSGRSHEQFF
TGCGCCAGCAGCCAAGAACCGAGTGGGAGCGGGAGGTCGCATGAGCAGTTCTTC
>TRBJ2-7|TRBV5-1|TRBD2|NA
CASSLTSGGSVEQYF
TGCGCCAGCAGCTTGACTAGCGGGGGTTCGGTCGAGCAGTACTTC
>TRBJ1-4|TRBV28|NA|NA
CASGPRQGRLQEKLFF
TGTGCCAGCGGGCCCCGCCAGGGGCGTCTCCAGGAAAAACTGTTTTTT
>TRBJ2-5|TRBV5-4|NA|NA
CASSLAGSQETQYF
TGTGCCAGCAGCTTGGCGGGATCCCAAGAGACCCAGTACTTC
>TRBJ1-2|TRBV7-2|TRBD1|NA
CASSLSGQGLSYGYTF
TGTGCCAGCAGCTTATCGGGACAGGGCTTATCCTATGGCTACACCTTC
>TRBJ2-7|TRBV11-1|NA|NA
CASSSPRGGEQYF
TGTGCCAGCAGCTCCCCCCGGGGAGGCGAGCAGTACTTC
>TRBJ1-4|TRBV5-1|TRBD1|NA
CASSDRGREKLFF
TGCGCCAGCAGCGACAGGGGGCGGGAAAAACTGTTTTTT
>TRBJ1-5|TRBV28|NA|few
CASSLEGQPQHF
TGTGCCAGCAGTTTAGAGGGTCAGCCCCAGCATTTT
>TRBJ2-1|TRBV7-9|TRBD1|NA
CASSPFVRGQVYNEQFF
TGTGCCAGCAGCCCTTTTGTCAGGGGGCAGGTTTACAATGAGCAGTTCTTC
>TRBJ1-5|TRBV19|NA|few
CASSFLGSGQPQHF
TGTGCCAGTAGTTTTCTAGGGAGCGGCCAGCCCCAGCATTTT
>TRBJ1-2|TRBV7-3|NA|once
CASSLKPGTNYGYTF
TGTGCCAGCAGCTTAAAACCGGGGACTAACTATGGCTACACCTTC
>TRBJ2-1|TRBV27|NA|NA
CASSLRTGSREQFF
TGTGCCAGCAGTTTACGTACAGGGTCCCGCGAGCAGTTCTTC
>TRBJ2-1|TRBV29-1|NA|NA
CSVYRGGRNEQFF
TGCAGCGTTTACAGGGGAGGAAGGAATGAGCAGTTCTTC
>TRBJ2-3|TRBV6-5|TRBD1|NA
CASSQDRPYTQYF
TGTGCCAGCAGTCAGGACAGGCCTTATACGCAGTATTTT
>TRBJ1-1|TRBV6-5|NA|NA
CASSYSSTGSTEAFF
TGTGCCAGCAGTTACTCGAGTACGGGTTCCACTGAAGCTTTCTTT
>TRBJ1-1|TRBV28|TRBD1|NA
CASSVRQGTNTEAFF
TGTGCCAGCAGTGTGCGACAGGGGACGAACACTGAAGCTTTCTTT
>TRBJ1-2|TRBV27|TRBD1|NA
CASSGTGRGYTF
TGTGCCAGCAGTGGGACAGGCAGAGGCTACACCTTC
>TRBJ2-2|TRBV4-3|TRBD1|NA
CASSLSGTGDPTGELFF
TGCGCCAGCAGCCTATCCGGGACAGGAGACCCCACCGGGGAGCTGTTTTTT
>TRBJ1-1|TRBV9|TRBD1|once
CASSGSLTGRTEAFF
TGTGCCAGCAGCGGATCGTTGACAGGGCGAACTGAAGCTTTCTTT
>TRBJ2-1|TRBV20-1|TRBD2|once
CSASGLAGYNEQFF
TGCAGTGCAAGTGGGCTAGCGGGATACAATGAGCAGTTCTTC
>TRBJ2-7|TRBV5-4|TRBD1|NA
CASSQGAREQYF
TGTGCCAGCAGCCAGGGGGCGAGGGAGCAGTACTTC
>TRBJ1-3|TRBV24-1|NA|NA
CATSDPRQAGNTIYF
TGTGCCACCAGTGATCCCCGTCAGGCTGGAAACACCATATATTTT
>TRBJ1-2|TRBV2|NA|NA
CASSEGGSDYGYTF
TGTGCCAGCAGTGAAGGGGGCAGCGATTATGGCTACACCTTC
>TRBJ2-1|TRBV28|NA|NA
CASRWTGNEQFF
TGTGCCAGCAGATGGACTGGAAATGAGCAGTTCTTC
>TRBJ2-3|TRBV7-2|NA|NA
CASNIYYGDTQYF
TGTGCCAGCAACATTTACTACGGGGATACGCAGTATTTT
>TRBJ2-2|TRBV7-8|TRBD2|NA
CASSFSRAGAGTGELFF
TGTGCCAGCAGTTTTAGCCGAGCGGGGGCCGGCACCGGGGAGCTGTTTTTT
>TRBJ2-2|TRBV10-3|NA|NA
CAIRDSTPGTGELFF
TGTGCCATCAGGGACAGCACCCCGGGCACCGGGGAGCTGTTTTTT
>TRBJ1-5|TRBV12-3/TRBV12-4|NA|NA
CASRGQNNQPQHF
TGTGCCAGCAGGGGACAAAACAATCAGCCCCAGCATTTT
>TRBJ1-5|TRBV6-5|NA|NA
CASSRTDRQPQHF
TGTGCCAGCAGTCGAACCGACAGACAGCCCCAGCATTTT
>TRBJ2-2|TRBV5-1|NA|once
CASSLMEGATGELFF
TGCGCCAGCAGCTTGATGGAGGGGGCGACCGGGGAGCTGTTTTTT
>TRBJ2-1|TRBV18|NA|once
CASSPLTGPRNEQFF
TGTGCCAGCTCACCACTGACAGGACCGAGGAATGAGCAGTTCTTC
>TRBJ1-6|TRBV9|NA|NA
CASSRTVINSPLHF
TGTGCCAGCAGCAGGACAGTGATTAATTCACCCCTCCACTTT
>TRBJ2-2|TRBV28|NA|NA
CASSLGGVLINTGELFF
TGTGCCAGCAGTTTAGGAGGGGTACTAATAAACACCGGGGAGCTGTTTTTT
>TRBJ2-7|TRBV28|TRBD2|NA
CASSTPGGGFYEQYF
TGTGCCAGCAGTACCCCGGGAGGGGGGTTCTACGAGCAGTACTTC
>TRBJ2-3|TRBV10-1|NA|once
CASSELAGARDTQYF
TGCGCCAGCAGTGAGTTGGCGGGGGCACGAGATACGCAGTATTTT
>TRBJ2-1|TRBV5-1|TRBD1|NA
CASSLATGTGPYNEQFF
TGCGCCAGCAGCTTGGCCACCGGGACAGGTCCCTACAATGAGCAGTTCTTC
>TRBJ2-7|TRBV5-1|NA|NA
CASSTGTVGAYEQYF
TGCGCCAGCAGCACAGGGACGGTAGGCGCCTACGAGCAGTACTTC
>TRBJ1-5|TRBV30|NA|few
CAWSREGRQFSNQPQHF
TGTGCCTGGAGTAGGGAGGGGCGGCAGTTTAGCAATCAGCCCCAGCATTTT